A selection of T cell receptor beta chains follows, all from one sample in a study of OX40 agonist ivuxolimab in advanced cancers. Produced via immunoSEQ multiplex PCR; TCRdb's table is partial and in-frame only. The data show about 70,000 clones, approximately 85% seen once. Sequencing used CD4+ or CD8+ T cells sorted from blood, obtained in a trial of the OX40 agonist ivuxolimab. These receptors all come from an adult with an advanced solid tumor such as melanoma, head and neck, liver or kidney cancer. CDR3s include the opening cysteine and the closing phenylalanine or tryptophan. The D gene is left open where the match is weak. Not all rows give a size; the values are once, few, many and, for expanded clones, a class.

size	J	V	D	CDR3	DNA
.	TRBJ1-4	TRBV7-9	.	CASSFAGGTEKLFF	TGTGCCAGCAGCTTCGCGGGGGGGACGGAAAAACTGTTTTTT
.	TRBJ2-1	TRBV7-9	TRBD2	CASTPRGTSENEQFF	TGTGCCAGCACCCCGCGAGGGACTAGCGAAAATGAGCAGTTCTTC
.	TRBJ1-6	TRBV6-6	.	CASSWGGALNSPLHF	TGTGCCAGCAGTTGGGGGGGGGCTCTAAATTCACCCCTCCACTTT
once	TRBJ1-2	TRBV14	TRBD1	CASSQEDRGTGGYTF	TGTGCCAGCAGCCAAGAGGACAGGGGCACGGGTGGCTACACCTTC
once	TRBJ1-1	TRBV7-9	.	CASSLESNTEAFF	TGTGCCAGCAGCTTAGAATCGAACACTGAAGCTTTCTTT
few	TRBJ2-1	TRBV4-3	TRBD2	CASRVHLLAGDNEQFF	TGCGCCAGCAGGGTCCACCTCCTAGCGGGAGACAATGAGCAGTTCTTC
.	TRBJ1-1	TRBV29-1	.	CSVQGLLNTEAFF	TGCAGCGTTCAGGGGCTGCTGAACACTGAAGCTTTCTTT
.	TRBJ2-6	TRBV7-9	.	CASSLNGANVLTF	TGTGCCAGCAGCTTAAATGGGGCCAACGTCCTGACTTTC
.	TRBJ1-4	TRBV10-3	.	CAISDSTNEKLFF	TGTGCCATCAGTGACAGCACTAATGAAAAACTGTTTTTT
.	TRBJ2-2	TRBV7-7	.	CASKTSPDTGELFF	TGTGCTAGCAAGACTAGTCCGGACACCGGGGAGCTGTTTTTT
.	TRBJ2-2	TRBV4-3	.	CASSQVGWSRATGELFF	TGCGCCAGCAGCCAAGTGGGTTGGTCCCGGGCCACCGGGGAGCTGTTTTTT
.	TRBJ2-1	TRBV7-8	TRBD1	CASSIRAGGAYNEQFF	TGTGCCAGCAGTATCCGAGCAGGGGGCGCCTACAATGAGCAGTTCTTC
.	TRBJ2-2	TRBV18	TRBD1	CASSTGVTGELFF	TGTGCCAGCTCGACAGGGGTTACCGGGGAGCTGTTTTTT
.	TRBJ2-1	TRBV5-1	TRBD2	CASSLEGGSYNEQFF	TGCGCCAGCAGCTTGGAGGGAGGGTCCTACAATGAGCAGTTCTTC
.	TRBJ2-7	TRBV6-6	.	CASSPEGIYEQYF	TGTGCCAGCAGCCCCGAAGGGATCTACGAGCAGTACTTC
.	TRBJ2-5	TRBV5-1	.	CASSLAMQETQYF	TGCGCCAGCAGCTTGGCTATGCAAGAGACCCAGTACTTC
.	TRBJ2-7	TRBV5-4	TRBD1	CASSLVEGADEQYF	TGTGCCAGCAGCTTGGTTGAGGGGGCAGACGAGCAGTACTTC
.	TRBJ1-6	TRBV11-1	.	CASSARPLPHSPLHF	TGTGCCAGCAGCGCTCGTCCTCTCCCCCATTCACCCCTCCACTTT
once	TRBJ2-7	TRBV7-2	TRBD2	CASSSPGLAGVGYEQYF	TGTGCCAGCAGCTCCCCGGGACTAGCGGGAGTGGGCTACGAGCAGTACTTC
.	TRBJ1-5	TRBV7-2	.	CASSPSLNQPQHF	TGTGCCAGCAGCCCCTCCCTAAATCAGCCCCAGCATTTT
.	TRBJ1-2	TRBV18	.	CASSPISGETYGYTF	TGTGCCAGCTCACCAATCTCCGGGGAGACCTATGGCTACACCTTC
.	TRBJ2-5	TRBV11-2	.	CASSLVRFGQPEETQYF	TGTGCCAGCAGCTTAGTTAGGTTCGGACAGCCTGAAGAGACCCAGTACTTC
.	TRBJ1-2	TRBV4-1	TRBD1	CASSQGSATGGSYTF	TGCGCCAGCAGCCAAGGATCGGCGACAGGGGGGAGCTACACCTTC
.	TRBJ1-3	TRBV7-3	.	CASSPTSGSWDTIYF	TGTGCCAGCAGCCCGACCTCCGGGAGCTGGGACACCATATATTTT